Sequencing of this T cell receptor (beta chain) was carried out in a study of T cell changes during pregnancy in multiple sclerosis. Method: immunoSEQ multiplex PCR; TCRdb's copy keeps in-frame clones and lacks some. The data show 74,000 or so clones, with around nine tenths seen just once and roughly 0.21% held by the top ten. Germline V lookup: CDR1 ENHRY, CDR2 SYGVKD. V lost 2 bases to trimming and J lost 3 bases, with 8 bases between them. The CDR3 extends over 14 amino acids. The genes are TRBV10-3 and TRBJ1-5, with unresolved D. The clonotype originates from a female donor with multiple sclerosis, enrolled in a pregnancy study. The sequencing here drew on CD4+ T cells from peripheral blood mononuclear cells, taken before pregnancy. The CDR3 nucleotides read TGTGCCATCAGTGAGAGGCGGGACAATCAGCCCCAGCATTTT. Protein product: CAISERRDNQPQHF.